The present T cell receptor (beta chain) was sequenced within a study of shared clonotypes between healthy human individuals. General observations from the study: Non-shared clonotypes were found to have lower generation probabilities than the clonotypes that were shared by all four of the sorted-subset donors. On the whole, naive subsets had larger estimated richness than memory subsets had.

The data were produced by immunoSEQ multiplex PCR, yet TCRdb's version contains in-frame clones alone and is incomplete. Of 550,000 to 600,000 clones listed, nearly 98% were seen once; the top ten hold approximately 0.3%. Germline assignment: CDR1 MGHRA and CDR2 YSYEKL. V lost 0 bases, J lost 9 bases, and 12 bases lay in between. The CDR3 length is 14 residues. To note about this clone: What it recognizes is unknown.

CD45RO-negative CD8 cells positively selected for CCR7 made up the naive population, which excluded terminally differentiated effector memory CD45RA+ cells. The genes are TRBV4-1 and TRBJ2-1; no reliable D call. The specimen sequenced was naive CD8+ T cells sorted from blood. The receptor was isolated from a young man in good health. CDR3 protein: CASSQESAAGEQFF. In nucleotides, the CDR3 is TGCGCCAGCAGCCAAGAAAGTGCAGCAGGTGAGCAGTTCTTC.